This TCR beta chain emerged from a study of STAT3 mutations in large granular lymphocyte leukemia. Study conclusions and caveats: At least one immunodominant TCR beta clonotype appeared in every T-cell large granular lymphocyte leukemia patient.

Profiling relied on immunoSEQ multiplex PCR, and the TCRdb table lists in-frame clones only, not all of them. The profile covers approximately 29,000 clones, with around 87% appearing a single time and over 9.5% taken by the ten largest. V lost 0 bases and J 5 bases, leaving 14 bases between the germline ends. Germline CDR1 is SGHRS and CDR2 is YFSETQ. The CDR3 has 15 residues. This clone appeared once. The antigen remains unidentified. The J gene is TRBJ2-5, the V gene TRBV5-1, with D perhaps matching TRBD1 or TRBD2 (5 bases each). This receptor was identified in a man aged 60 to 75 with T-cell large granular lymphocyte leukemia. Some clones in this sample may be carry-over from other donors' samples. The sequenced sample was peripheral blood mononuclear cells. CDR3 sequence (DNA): TGCGCCAGCAGCTTGGTGGGGGATCAGGCGGAGACCCAGTACTTC. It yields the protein CASSLVGDQAETQYF.